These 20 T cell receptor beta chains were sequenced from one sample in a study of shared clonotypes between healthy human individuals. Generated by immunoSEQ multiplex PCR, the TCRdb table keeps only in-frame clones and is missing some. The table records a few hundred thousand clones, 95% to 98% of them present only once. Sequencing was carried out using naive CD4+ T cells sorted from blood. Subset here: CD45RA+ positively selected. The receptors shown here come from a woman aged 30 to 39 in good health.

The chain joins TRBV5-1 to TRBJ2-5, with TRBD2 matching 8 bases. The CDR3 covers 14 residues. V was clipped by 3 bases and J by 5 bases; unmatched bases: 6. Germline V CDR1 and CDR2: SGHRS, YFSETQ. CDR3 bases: TGCGCCAGCAGCTCGCGGGGGGCAAGGGAGACCCAGTACTTC. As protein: CASSSRGARETQYF.

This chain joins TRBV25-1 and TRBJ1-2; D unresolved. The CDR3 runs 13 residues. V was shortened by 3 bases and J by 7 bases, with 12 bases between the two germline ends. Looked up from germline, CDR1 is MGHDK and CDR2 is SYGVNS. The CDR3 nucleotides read TGTGCCAGCAGTGACTCTTGGGCCTCTGGCTACACCTTC. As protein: CASSDSWASGYTF.

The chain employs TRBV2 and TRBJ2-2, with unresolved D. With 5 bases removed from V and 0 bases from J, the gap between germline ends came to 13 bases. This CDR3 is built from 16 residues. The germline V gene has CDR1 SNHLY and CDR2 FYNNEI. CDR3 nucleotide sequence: TGTGCCAGCAGTCTGCAGGCACGAACGAACACCGGGGAGCTGTTTTTT. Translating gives CASSLQARTNTGELFF.

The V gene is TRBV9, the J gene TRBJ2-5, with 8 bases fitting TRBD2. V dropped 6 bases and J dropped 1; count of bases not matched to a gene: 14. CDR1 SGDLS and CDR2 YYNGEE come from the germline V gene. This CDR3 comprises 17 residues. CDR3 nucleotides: TGTGCCAGCACCTACGGGGACCTACTAGCGGCCCAAGAGACCCAGTACTTC. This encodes CASTYGDLLAAQETQYF.

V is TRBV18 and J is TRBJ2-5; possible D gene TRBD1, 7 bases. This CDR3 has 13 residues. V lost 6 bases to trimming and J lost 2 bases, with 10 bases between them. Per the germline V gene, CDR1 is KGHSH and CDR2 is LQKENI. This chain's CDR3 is CASSGGQQETQYF. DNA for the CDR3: TGTGCCAGCTCGGGGGGACAGCAAGAGACCCAGTACTTC.

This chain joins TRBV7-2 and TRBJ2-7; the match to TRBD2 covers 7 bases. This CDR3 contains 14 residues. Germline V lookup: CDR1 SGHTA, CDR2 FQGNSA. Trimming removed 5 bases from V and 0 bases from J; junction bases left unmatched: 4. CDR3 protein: CASSTGGYSYEQYF. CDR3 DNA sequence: TGTGCCAGCAGCACGGGGGGATACTCCTACGAGCAGTACTTC. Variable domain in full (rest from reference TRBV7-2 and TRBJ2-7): GAGVSQSPSNKVTEKGKDVELRCDPISGHTALYWYRQSLGQGLEFLIYFQGNSAPDKSGLPSDRFSAERTGGSVSTLTIQRTQQEDSAVYLCASSTGGYSYEQYFGPGTRLTVT.

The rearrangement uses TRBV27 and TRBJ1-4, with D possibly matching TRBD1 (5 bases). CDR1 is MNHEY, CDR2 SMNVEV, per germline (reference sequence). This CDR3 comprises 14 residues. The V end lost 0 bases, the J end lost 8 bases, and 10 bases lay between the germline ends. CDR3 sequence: CASSLSRVGEKLFF. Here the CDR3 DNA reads TGTGCCAGCAGTTTATCCAGGGTGGGGGAAAAACTGTTTTTT.

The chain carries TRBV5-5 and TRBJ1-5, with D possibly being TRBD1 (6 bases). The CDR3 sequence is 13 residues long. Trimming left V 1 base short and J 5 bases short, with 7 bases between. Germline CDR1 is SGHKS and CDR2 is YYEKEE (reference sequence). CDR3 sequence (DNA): TGTGCCAGCAGCTTGAAGGGGGATCAGCCCCAGCATTTT. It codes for CASSLKGDQPQHF.

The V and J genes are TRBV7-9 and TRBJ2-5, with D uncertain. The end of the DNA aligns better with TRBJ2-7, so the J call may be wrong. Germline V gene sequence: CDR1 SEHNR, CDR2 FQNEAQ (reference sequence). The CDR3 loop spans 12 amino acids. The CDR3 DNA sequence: TGTGCCAGCAGCCTGTCAGGCTACGAGCAGTACTTC. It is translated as CASSLSGYEQYF.

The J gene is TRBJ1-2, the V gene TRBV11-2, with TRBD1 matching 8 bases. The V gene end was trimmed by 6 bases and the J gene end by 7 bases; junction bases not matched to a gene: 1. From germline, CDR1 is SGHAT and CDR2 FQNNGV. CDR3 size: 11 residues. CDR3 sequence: CASRQGAGYTF. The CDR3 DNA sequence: TGTGCCAGCAGGCAGGGGGCTGGCTACACCTTC. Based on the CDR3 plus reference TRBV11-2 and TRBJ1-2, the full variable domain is EAGVAQSPRYKIIEKRQSVAFWCNPISGHATLYWYQQILGQGPKLLIQFQNNGVVDDSQLPKDRFSAERLKGVDSTLKIQPAKLEDSAVYLCASRQGAGYTFGSGTRLTVV.

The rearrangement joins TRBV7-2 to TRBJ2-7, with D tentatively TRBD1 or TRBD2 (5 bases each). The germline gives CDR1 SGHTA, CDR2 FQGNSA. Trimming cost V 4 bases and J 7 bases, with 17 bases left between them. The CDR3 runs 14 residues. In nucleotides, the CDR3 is TGTGCCAGCAGCTCCGGGACGCTGTCTGGGGAGCAGTACTTC. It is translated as CASSSGTLSGEQYF.

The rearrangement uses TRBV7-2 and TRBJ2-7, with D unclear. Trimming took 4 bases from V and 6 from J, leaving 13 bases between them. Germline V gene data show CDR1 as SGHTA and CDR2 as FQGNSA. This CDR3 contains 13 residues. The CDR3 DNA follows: TGTGCCAGCAGCTGGCGAGTTCCAGCCGAGCAGTACTTC. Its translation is CASSWRVPAEQYF.

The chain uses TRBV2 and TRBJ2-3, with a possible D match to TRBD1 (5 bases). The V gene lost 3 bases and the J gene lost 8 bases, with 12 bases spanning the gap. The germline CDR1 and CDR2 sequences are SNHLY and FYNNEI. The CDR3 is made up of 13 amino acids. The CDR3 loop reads CASSEGPPGTQYF. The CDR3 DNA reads TGTGCCAGCAGTGAGGGGCCTCCAGGTACGCAGTATTTT.

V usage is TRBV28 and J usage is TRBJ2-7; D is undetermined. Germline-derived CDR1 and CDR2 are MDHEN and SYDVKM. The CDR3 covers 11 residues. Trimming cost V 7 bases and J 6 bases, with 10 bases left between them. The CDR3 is CASTSATEQYF. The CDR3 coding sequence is TGTGCCAGCACCTCGGCGACCGAGCAGTACTTC.

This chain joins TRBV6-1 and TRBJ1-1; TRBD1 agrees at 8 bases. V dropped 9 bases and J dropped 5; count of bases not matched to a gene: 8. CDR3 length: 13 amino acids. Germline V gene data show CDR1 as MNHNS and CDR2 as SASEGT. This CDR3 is CASKQGGRTEAFF. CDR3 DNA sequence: TGTGCCAGTAAACAGGGGGGGAGGACTGAAGCTTTCTTT.

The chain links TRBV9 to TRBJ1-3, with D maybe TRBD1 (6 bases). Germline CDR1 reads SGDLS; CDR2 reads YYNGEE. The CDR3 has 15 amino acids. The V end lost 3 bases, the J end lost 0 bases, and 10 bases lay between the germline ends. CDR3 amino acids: CASSATGISGNTIYF. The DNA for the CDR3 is TGTGCCAGCAGCGCGACAGGTATCTCTGGAAACACCATATATTTT.

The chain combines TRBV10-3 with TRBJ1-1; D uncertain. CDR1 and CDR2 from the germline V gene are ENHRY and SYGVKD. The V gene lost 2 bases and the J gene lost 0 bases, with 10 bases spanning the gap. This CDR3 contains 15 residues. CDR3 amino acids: CAISEGHPMNTEAFF. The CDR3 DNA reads TGTGCCATCAGTGAGGGGCACCCCATGAACACTGAAGCTTTCTTT.

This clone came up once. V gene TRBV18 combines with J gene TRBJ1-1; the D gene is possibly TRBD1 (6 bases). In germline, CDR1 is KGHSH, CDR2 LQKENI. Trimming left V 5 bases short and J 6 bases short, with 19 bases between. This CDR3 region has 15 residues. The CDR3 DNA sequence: TGTGCCAGCTCAAGCCTATACAGGGAGTTCGCTGAAGCTTTCTTT. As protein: CASSSLYREFAEAFF. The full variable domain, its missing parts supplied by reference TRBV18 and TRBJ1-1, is NAGVMQNPRHLVRRRGQEARLRCSPMKGHSHVYWYRQLPEEGLKFMVYLQKENIIDESGMPKERFSAEFPKEGPSILRIQQVVRGDSAAYFCASSSLYREFAEAFFGQGTRLTVV.

CDR3 nucleotide sequence: TGTGCCAGCAGTTTATTCAAAACAGATACGCAGTATTTT. It translates to CASSLFKTDTQYF. The V call is TRBV27, the J call TRBJ2-3, with D uncertain. Germline loops: CDR1 MNHEY, CDR2 SMNVEV (reference sequence). This CDR3 comprises 13 residues. V lost 1 base and J lost 3, with 5 bases in between.

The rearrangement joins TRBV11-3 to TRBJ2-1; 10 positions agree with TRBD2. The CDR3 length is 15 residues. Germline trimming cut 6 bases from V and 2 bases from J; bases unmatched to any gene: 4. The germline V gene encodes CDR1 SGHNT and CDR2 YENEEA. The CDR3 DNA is TGTGCCAGCAGTCTGGGGACTAGCGCCTACAATGAGCAGTTCTTC. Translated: CASSLGTSAYNEQFF.